This T cell receptor beta chain was recovered during a study of blood T cell repertoires in COVID-19. At the level of the study: Samples came from the United States, Italy and Spain, spanning acute and convalescent COVID-19. From T cells, B-cell-depleted T cells, or PBMCs came the material, which was cDNA or gDNA.

In the original analysis: Reference gene primer amplification gave estimated nucleated cell counts. The method was immunoSEQ multiplex PCR; TCRdb's version includes in-frame clones alone and lacks a portion of them. For V, J and clone size, that table is used; D and trimming come from the DNA. The sample shows more than 95,000 clones, about 81% of them seen only once. Seattle patients were enrolled during active infection and followed longitudinally. The TCR comes from a man younger than 40 with COVID-19, enrolled during active disease. Specimen: peripheral blood.

CDR3 DNA sequence: TGTGCCAGCTCACCGAGGGAAACTAATGAAAAACTGTTTTTT. It is translated as CASSPRETNEKLFF. The rearrangement joins TRBV18 to TRBJ1-4; no reliable D call. CDR3 length: 14 residues. In germline, CDR1 is KGHSH, CDR2 LQKENI. V was pared by 3 bases and J by 1 base, with 6 bases between.